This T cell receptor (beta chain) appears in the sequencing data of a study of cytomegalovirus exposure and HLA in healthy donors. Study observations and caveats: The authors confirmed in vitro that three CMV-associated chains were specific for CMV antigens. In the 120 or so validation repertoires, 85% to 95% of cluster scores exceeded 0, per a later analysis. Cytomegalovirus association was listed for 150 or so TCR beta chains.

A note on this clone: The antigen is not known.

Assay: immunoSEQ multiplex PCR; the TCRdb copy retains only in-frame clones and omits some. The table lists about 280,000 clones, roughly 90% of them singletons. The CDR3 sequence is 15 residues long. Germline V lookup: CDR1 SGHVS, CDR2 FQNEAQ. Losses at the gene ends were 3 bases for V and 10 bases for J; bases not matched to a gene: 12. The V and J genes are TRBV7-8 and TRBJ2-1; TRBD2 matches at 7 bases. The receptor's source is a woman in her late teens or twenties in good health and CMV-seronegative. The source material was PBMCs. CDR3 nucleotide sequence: TGTGCCAGCAGCTTGACTAGCCCTGAAGGTAGAGAGCAGTTCTTC. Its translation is CASSLTSPEGREQFF.